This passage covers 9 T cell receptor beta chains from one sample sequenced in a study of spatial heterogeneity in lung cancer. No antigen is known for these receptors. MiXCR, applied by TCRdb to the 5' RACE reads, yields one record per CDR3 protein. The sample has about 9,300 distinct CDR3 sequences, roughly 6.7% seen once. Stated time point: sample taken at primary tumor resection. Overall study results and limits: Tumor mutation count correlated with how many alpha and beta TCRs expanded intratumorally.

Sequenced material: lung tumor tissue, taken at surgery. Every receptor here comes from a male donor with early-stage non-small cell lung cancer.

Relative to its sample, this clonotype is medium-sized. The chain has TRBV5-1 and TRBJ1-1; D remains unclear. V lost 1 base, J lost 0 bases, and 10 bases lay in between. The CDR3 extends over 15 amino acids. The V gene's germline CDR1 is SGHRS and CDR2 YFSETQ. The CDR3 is CASSLLAEMNTEAFF. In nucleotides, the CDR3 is TGCGCCAGCAGCTTGTTGGCAGAAATGAACACTGAAGCTTTCTTT.

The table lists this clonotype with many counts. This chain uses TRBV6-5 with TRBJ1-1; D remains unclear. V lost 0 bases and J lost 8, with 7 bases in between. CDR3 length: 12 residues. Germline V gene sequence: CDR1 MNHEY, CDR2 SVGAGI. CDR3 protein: CASSYSVGEAFF. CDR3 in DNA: TGTGCCAGCAGTTACTCTGTAGGAGAAGCTTTCTTT.

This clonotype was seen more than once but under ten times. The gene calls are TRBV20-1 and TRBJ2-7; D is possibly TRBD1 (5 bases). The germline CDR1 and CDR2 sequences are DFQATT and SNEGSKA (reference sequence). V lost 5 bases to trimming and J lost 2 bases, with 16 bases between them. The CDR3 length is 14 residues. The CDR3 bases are TGCAGTGCTGGAAGACAGAAAGGGGCCTACGAGCAGTACTTC. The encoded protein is CSAGRQKGAYEQYF.

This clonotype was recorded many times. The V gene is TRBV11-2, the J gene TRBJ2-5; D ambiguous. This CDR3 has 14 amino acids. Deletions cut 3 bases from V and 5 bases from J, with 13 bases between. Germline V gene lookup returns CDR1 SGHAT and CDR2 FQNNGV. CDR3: CASSFTTNRETQYF. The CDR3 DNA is TGTGCCAGCAGCTTTACAACTAACCGGGAGACCCAGTACTTC.

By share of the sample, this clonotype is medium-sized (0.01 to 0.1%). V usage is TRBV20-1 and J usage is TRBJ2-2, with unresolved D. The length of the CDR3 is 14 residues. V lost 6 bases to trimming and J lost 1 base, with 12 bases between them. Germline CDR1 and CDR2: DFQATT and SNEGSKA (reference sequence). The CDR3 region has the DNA TGCAGTGCCGCGAAGGGCTGGAACACCGGGGAGCTGTTTTTT. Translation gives CSAAKGWNTGELFF.

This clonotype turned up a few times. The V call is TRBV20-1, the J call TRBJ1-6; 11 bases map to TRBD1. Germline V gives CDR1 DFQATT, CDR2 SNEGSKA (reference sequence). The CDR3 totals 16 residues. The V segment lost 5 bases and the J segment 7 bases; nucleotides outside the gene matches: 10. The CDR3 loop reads CSAPGQGASGNSPLHF. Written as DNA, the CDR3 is TGCAGTGCTCCTGGACAGGGGGCATCGGGGAATTCACCCCTCCACTTT.

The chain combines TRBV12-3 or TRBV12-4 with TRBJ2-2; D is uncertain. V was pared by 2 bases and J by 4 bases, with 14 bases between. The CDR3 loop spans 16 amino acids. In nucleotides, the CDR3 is TGTGCCAGCAGTTTACTGCTCTTAGTTGGCACCGGGGAGCTGTTTTTT. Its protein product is CASSLLLLVGTGELFF.

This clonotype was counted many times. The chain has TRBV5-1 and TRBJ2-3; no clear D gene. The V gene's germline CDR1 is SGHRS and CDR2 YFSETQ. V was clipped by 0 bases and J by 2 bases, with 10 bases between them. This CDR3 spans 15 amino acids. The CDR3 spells CASSLAPALTDTQYF. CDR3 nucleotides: TGCGCCAGCAGCTTGGCCCCTGCCCTCACAGATACGCAGTATTTT.

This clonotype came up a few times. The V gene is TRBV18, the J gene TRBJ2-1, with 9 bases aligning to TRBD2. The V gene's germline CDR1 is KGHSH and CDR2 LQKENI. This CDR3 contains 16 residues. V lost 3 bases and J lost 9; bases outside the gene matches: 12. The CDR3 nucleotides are TGTGCCAGCTCACCGCCTCTCAGCGGGGGGCCTCGTGAGCAGTTCTTC. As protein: CASSPPLSGGPREQFF.